Shown below are 13 T cell receptor beta chains from a single sample sequenced in a study of response to subunit inactivated influenza vaccine. TCRdb processed the RT-PCR reads anew with MiXCR; each CDR3 protein has one entry. The repertoire holds 560,000 or so distinct CDR3 sequences, with approximately 7.1% as singletons. This specimen was PBMCs from blood, taken less than 30 months after vaccination. These receptors were obtained from a man aged 50-75 years who received an inactivated influenza vaccine.

The rearrangement links TRBV29-1 to TRBJ2-3, with TRBD2 as a possible D gene (5 bases). Germline loops: CDR1 SQVTM, CDR2 ANQGSEA. Trimming shortened V by 3 bases and J by 1 base, and 11 bases separated the two germline ends. The CDR3 has 14 residues. The CDR3: CSVEGNSGTDTQYF. The CDR3 nucleotides are TGCAGCGTTGAGGGGAATAGCGGCACAGATACGCAGTATTTT.

There are a few counts of this clonotype. This chain connects TRBV12-3 or TRBV12-4 to TRBJ2-7; a possible D gene is TRBD2 (5 bases). V lost 7 bases and J 2 bases, leaving 15 bases between the germline ends. There are 14 residues in the CDR3. As DNA, the CDR3 is TGTGCCAGCACCCAAACCGGGAAAACCTACGAGCAGTACTTC. Protein product: CASTQTGKTYEQYF.

This clonotype has just a few counts. CDR3 sequence (DNA): TGTGCCATCAGTGAAGGGACTACTATCAATGAGCAGTTCTTC. Residues: CAISEGTTINEQFF. V gene TRBV10-3 combines with J gene TRBJ2-1; TRBD2 aligns across 7 bases. Trimming cost V 3 bases and J 6 bases; bases outside gene matches: 5. Germline V gene data show CDR1 as ENHRY and CDR2 as SYGVKD. This CDR3 has 14 amino acids.

The chain recombines TRBV12-3 or TRBV12-4 with TRBJ2-2; D assignment may be TRBD1 or TRBD2 (5 bases each). Trimming took off 3 bases at V and 7 bases at J, with 12 bases between the two ends. The CDR3 covers 14 residues. CDR3 region: CASSFEGRNGELFF. CDR3 nucleotide sequence: TGTGCCAGCAGTTTCGAGGGACGGAACGGGGAGCTGTTTTTT.

The chain has TRBV20-1 and TRBJ2-4; 10 nucleotides align to TRBD1. The CDR3 loop spans 13 amino acids. V trimming: 6 bases; J trimming: 7 bases; junction bases outside the gene matches: 6. Germline V gives CDR1 DFQATT, CDR2 SNEGSKA (reference sequence). DNA of the CDR3: TGCAGTGCGAAGACAGGGGGCGTGAACATTCAGTACTTC. Its protein product is CSAKTGGVNIQYF.

The table lists this clonotype with a few counts. The genes are TRBV5-1 and TRBJ2-7; possibly TRBD1 for D (6 bases). CDR1 and CDR2 from the germline V gene are SGHRS and YFSETQ. Between the trimmed V and J ends, which lost 0 bases and 9 bases, there was a span of 19 bases. The CDR3 length is 15 residues. The CDR3 loop is CASSLEAGAGFGQYF. The CDR3 DNA is TGCGCCAGCAGCTTGGAGGCAGGGGCTGGGTTCGGGCAGTACTTC.

Ten or more counts support this clonotype. The genes are TRBV7-2 and TRBJ2-7; D call uncertain. The CDR3 is 13 residues long. CDR1 and CDR2 (germline): SGHTA, FQGNSA. V was clipped by 4 bases and J by 2 bases, with 9 bases between them. CDR3 sequence reads: CASSYKGPYEQYF. The CDR3 DNA reads TGTGCCAGCAGCTATAAGGGTCCCTACGAGCAGTACTTC.

With regard to this clonotype: This may be a read error, as it is one base from a much larger clone. V is TRBV20-1 and J is TRBJ2-7; D call uncertain. The length of the CDR3 is 14 residues. CDR1 and CDR2 from the germline V gene are DFQATT and SNEGSKA (reference sequence). The ends were cut back, 4 bases at V and 2 bases at J, with 15 bases in the middle. CDR3: CSATIPEQTYEQYF. DNA of the CDR3: TGCAGTGCTACTATTCCGGAACAGACCTACGAGCAGTACTTC.

This clonotype has at least ten counts. This chain joins TRBV7-2 and TRBJ2-5; 7 nucleotides align to TRBD1. V dropped 5 bases and J dropped 5; count of bases not matched to a gene: 14. Germline CDR1 is SGHTA and CDR2 is FQGNSA. The CDR3 has 16 amino acids. In DNA form, the CDR3 reads TGTGCCAGCAGCGAACGGACAGGCCAGGCTGTGGAGACCCAGTACTTC. Its protein is CASSERTGQAVETQYF.

The genes are TRBV28 and TRBJ2-2; 12 nucleotides line up with TRBD2. CDR1 and CDR2 from the germline V gene are MDHEN and SYDVKM. The ends lost 3 bases at V and 0 bases at J; junction bases unmatched: 5. CDR3 length: 18 amino acids. CDR3 sequence reads: CASSLTSGRTPNTGELFF. The CDR3 bases are TGTGCCAGCAGTTTGACTAGCGGGAGAACCCCGAACACCGGGGAGCTGTTTTTT.

This clonotype was counted at least ten times. The CDR3, as DNA: TGTGCCAGCATTCCTACCGGGGGCGGCAGGGCAACCTACGAGCAGTACTTC. This gives the protein CASIPTGGGRATYEQYF. The chain joins TRBV6-1 to TRBJ2-7; D tentatively fits TRBD1 or TRBD2 (6 bases each). CDR3 length equals 17 residues. CDR1 is MNHNS and CDR2 is SASEGT in the germline V gene. The germline V and J ends were trimmed by 7 bases and 2 bases, with 24 bases remaining between them.

This clonotype has more than one count but fewer than ten. This chain connects TRBV7-6 to TRBJ2-7; D remains unclear. The V gene lost 5 bases and the J gene lost 0 bases, with 20 bases spanning the gap. Germline V CDR1 and CDR2: SGHVS, FNYEAQ. CDR3 length: 17 residues. Here the CDR3 reads CASSGSLNIYNSYEQYF. In DNA, the CDR3 is TGTGCCAGCAGCGGATCATTGAATATATACAACTCCTACGAGCAGTACTTC.

This clonotype was detected only a few times. The chain links TRBV12-3 or TRBV12-4 to TRBJ2-5; 9 positions match TRBD1. Trimming at V came to 6 bases and at J to 1 base, leaving 3 bases not matched to a gene. This CDR3 contains 14 residues. CDR3 coding DNA: TGTGCCAGCAGCCGGACAGGGGCCCAAGAGACCCAGTACTTC. It yields the protein CASSRTGAQETQYF.